This TCR beta chain was retrieved from a study of blood T cells in healthy people across ages. Findings and limits, study-wide: It was not known whether donors were CMV positive (a possible confounder of expanded clonotype changes).

Researchers report isolating at least 6.5 million PBMCs per sample. The V end was cut by 0 bases, the J end by 5 bases, with 10 bases between. CDR1 and CDR2 from the germline V gene are ENHRY and SYGVKD. This CDR3 is built from 14 residues. A second PCR, run for roughly 7 to 11 cycles, used a sample-barcoded 5' primer plus a J-beta primer mix. TCRdb re-analysed the 5' RACE reads in MiXCR, keeping a single row per CDR3 protein. The sample contains 1.5 million to 2 million distinct CDR3 sequences, roughly two fifths of which appear only once. Worth noting for this clonotype: Its antigen is still unknown.

This receptor was obtained from a human donor in good health. The chain combines TRBV10-3 with TRBJ2-5; D perhaps matches TRBD2 (6 bases). The sample consisted of blood. CDR3 in amino acids: CAISESDGRETQYF. The CDR3 DNA follows: TGTGCCATCAGTGAGTCAGATGGGAGGGAGACCCAGTACTTC.